This passage covers 28 T cell receptor beta chains from one sample sequenced in a study of cytomegalovirus exposure and HLA in healthy donors. The PCR was carried out with 60 Vbeta primers and 13 Jbeta primers. Assay used: immunoSEQ multiplex PCR; TCRdb lists only in-frame clones, some missing. The sample contains 170,000 or so clones, around 77% of which appear only once. The sample taken for sequencing was PBMCs. The receptor set was obtained from a woman in her fifties or sixties in good health and CMV-seropositive.

This chain joins TRBV4-3 and TRBJ2-7; 9 bases agree with TRBD2. The CDR3 is 13 amino acids. Germline-derived CDR1 and CDR2 are LGHNA and YSLEER. The junction had 4 bases not matched to a gene; V was cut back by 1 base and J by 9 bases. CDR3 protein: CASSQGGLAGQYF. The CDR3 region has the DNA TGCGCCAGCAGCCAAGGGGGACTAGCAGGGCAGTACTTC.

The chain uses TRBV15 and TRBJ2-5; TRBD1 might be the D (5 bases). The better agreement between TRBJ2-7 and the DNA end casts doubt on the J call. The CDR3 contains 15 residues. In germline, CDR1 is LNHNV, CDR2 YYDKDF (reference sequence). The CDR3 is CATSRDRPDTYEQYF. DNA of the CDR3: TGTGCCACCAGCAGAGATCGGCCGGACACCTACGAGCAGTACTTC.

The rearrangement joins TRBV6-5 to TRBJ2-2; 9 nucleotides agree with TRBD1. V lost 6 bases, J lost 6 bases, and 8 bases stayed unmatched. Looked up from germline, CDR1 is MNHEY and CDR2 is SVGAGI. The CDR3 extends over 15 amino acids. The CDR3, as DNA: TGTGCCAGCAGGGGACAGGGTGGACTAGCCGGGGAGCTGTTTTTT. Protein product: CASRGQGGLAGELFF.

V is TRBV7-2 and J is TRBJ1-5; TRBD1 matches 8 bases. The V and J ends lost 0 bases and 1 base, in that order; junction bases with no gene match: 5. In germline, CDR1 is SGHTA, CDR2 FQGNSA. CDR3 length: 17 residues. The CDR3 DNA sequence: TGTGCCAGCAGCTTAGCGGGAAGGACAGGGAGCAATCAGCCCCAGCATTTT. This translates into CASSLAGRTGSNQPQHF.

The V gene is TRBV2, the J gene TRBJ2-5; 7 nucleotides line up with TRBD2. TRBJ2-7 explains the end of the DNA better; the J call may be wrong. CDR3 length: 13 amino acids. Germline CDR1 SNHLY, CDR2 FYNNEI. Written as DNA, the CDR3 is TGTGCCAGCAATGGGGGGGTTATCAACGAGCAGTACTTC. Its protein is CASNGGVINEQYF.

The chain joins TRBV19 to TRBJ2-7, with 9 bases identical to TRBD2. Germline CDR1 and CDR2: LNHDA and SQIVND (reference sequence). CDR3 length: 16 residues. V shed 7 bases, J shed 1 base, and the junction held 11 bases outside the gene matches. The CDR3 DNA sequence: TGTGCCAGTAAAAGCGCGGGAGGGCCTCGGTCCTACGAGCAGTACTTC. Amino acids: CASKSAGGPRSYEQYF.

The chain links TRBV4-2 to TRBJ1-5; TRBD1 matches 10 bases. This CDR3 has 16 residues. Germline-derived CDR1 and CDR2 are LGHNA and YNFKEQ. After removal of 0 bases from V and 3 bases from J, the junction contained 2 bases not matched to a gene. The CDR3 protein is CASSQEGQGPNQPQHF. The DNA for the CDR3 is TGTGCCAGCAGCCAAGAGGGACAGGGGCCCAATCAGCCCCAGCATTTT.

The rearrangement uses TRBV7-6 and TRBJ2-1; D is uncertain. Trimming removed 1 base at V and 4 bases at J, with 5 bases between. The CDR3 covers 13 residues. Per the germline V gene, CDR1 is SGHVS and CDR2 is FNYEAQ. The CDR3 DNA reads as TGTGCCAGCAGCTTAGGCAGGTACAATGAGCAGTTCTTC. Protein product: CASSLGRYNEQFF.

The CDR3 coding sequence is TGTGCCAGCTCACGGGCAGGGGCCTTCCGCAATCAGCCCCAGCATTTT. Translated, it gives CASSRAGAFRNQPQHF. The chain joins TRBV18 to TRBJ1-5; D may be TRBD1 (6 bases). Germline V gene sequence: CDR1 KGHSH, CDR2 LQKENI. The CDR3 is made up of 16 amino acids. V gave up 4 bases and J gave up 2 bases, with 15 bases separating them.

The rearrangement links TRBV28 to TRBJ2-2; D gene uncertain. The CDR3 runs to 13 residues. The germline V gene has CDR1 MDHEN and CDR2 SYDVKM. Trimming stripped 8 bases from V and 1 base from J, with 8 bases between. The CDR3 sequence: CASWRVNTGELFF. The CDR3 DNA sequence: TGTGCCAGCTGGAGAGTGAACACCGGGGAGCTGTTTTTT.

The chain uses TRBV6-4 and TRBJ2-3, with 9 bases aligning to TRBD2. CDR1 and CDR2 from the germline V gene are MRHNA and SNTAGT. Germline trimming cut 2 bases from V and 0 bases from J; bases unmatched to any gene: 12. The CDR3 contains 19 residues. The CDR3 coding sequence is TGTGCCAGCAGTGACACGGCGGGAGGGCCGGCGTACAGCACAGATACGCAGTATTTT. This gives the protein CASSDTAGGPAYSTDTQYF.

The rearrangement links TRBV19 to TRBJ2-1; TRBD2 matches at 11 bases. Germline V lookup: CDR1 LNHDA, CDR2 SQIVND (reference sequence). There are 16 residues in the CDR3. V was clipped by 4 bases and J by 8 bases; unmatched bases: 10. In DNA, the CDR3 is TGTGCCAGTAGTAAAATCTCTAGCGGGGGGACCCATGAGCAGTTCTTC. It specifies CASSKISSGGTHEQFF.

V is TRBV2 and J is TRBJ1-2, with TRBD1 matching 7 bases. Germline V gene sequence: CDR1 SNHLY, CDR2 FYNNEI. V lost 6 bases to trimming and J lost 7 bases; unmatched junction nucleotides: 5. The CDR3 contains 12 residues. The CDR3 loop is CASRRQGRGYTF. The CDR3 coding sequence is TGTGCCAGCAGAAGACAGGGACGTGGCTACACCTTC.

This sequence joins TRBV28 and TRBJ2-1; D not certain. V was shortened by 4 bases and J by 2 bases, with 15 bases between the two germline ends. Looked up from germline, CDR1 is MDHEN and CDR2 is SYDVKM. This CDR3 region has 16 residues. CDR3 nucleotides: TGTGCCAGCAGTTCTCTAGACGTCCGTACCTACAATGAGCAGTTCTTC. Translation gives CASSSLDVRTYNEQFF.

This clone was detected a few times. V is TRBV28 and J is TRBJ2-7; D is possibly TRBD1 (6 bases). The CDR3 is 12 amino acids. CDR1 and CDR2 (germline): MDHEN, SYDVKM. V shed 6 bases and J shed 3 bases, with 9 bases lying between them. The CDR3 sequence: CASSRGGYEQYF. In nucleotides, the CDR3 is TGTGCCAGCAGCCGAGGGGGCTACGAGCAGTACTTC. The full variable domain, its missing parts supplied by reference TRBV28 and TRBJ2-7, is DVKVTQSSRYLVKRTGEKVFLECVQDMDHENMFWYRQDPGLGLRLIYFSYDVKMKEKGDIPEGYSVSREKKERFSLILESASTNQTSMYLCASSRGGYEQYFGPGTRLTVT.

The genes are TRBV18 and TRBJ1-2; 7 bases agree with TRBD1. The CDR3 runs to 13 residues. V dropped 6 bases and J dropped 6; count of bases not matched to a gene: 7. The germline CDR1 and CDR2 sequences are KGHSH and LQKENI. The CDR3 reads CASSLGQADGYTF. Written as DNA, the CDR3 is TGTGCCAGCTCTCTCGGACAGGCGGATGGCTACACCTTC.

The chain combines TRBV19 with TRBJ1-1; D possibly corresponds to TRBD1 (5 bases). V was cut by 11 bases and J by 5 bases, with 18 bases left in between. The length of the CDR3 is 13 residues. Germline values: CDR1 LNHDA, CDR2 SQIVND (reference sequence). CDR3 sequence (DNA): TGTGCCGCCTCCCAAGGGGTTGGTACTGAAGCTTTCTTT. Translated, it gives CAASQGVGTEAFF.

The chain recombines TRBV6-5 with TRBJ2-1; D unresolved. The V and J ends lost 2 bases and 8 bases respectively, with 7 bases between them. Germline V CDR1 and CDR2: MNHEY, SVGAGI. CDR3 length: 12 amino acids. CDR3 DNA: TGTGCCAGCAGTTACACGCGGTATGAGCAGTTCTTC. Its protein is CASSYTRYEQFF.

The chain employs TRBV11-3 and TRBJ2-1, with 7 bases aligning to TRBD2. This CDR3 is built from 14 residues. J lost 2 bases, V lost 5 bases, and 3 bases had no gene match. Germline loops: CDR1 SGHNT, CDR2 YENEEA. CDR3 region: CASSVAGAYNEQFF. In nucleotides, the CDR3 is TGTGCCAGCAGCGTCGCGGGGGCCTACAATGAGCAGTTCTTC.

V gene TRBV7-2 combines with J gene TRBJ2-7; 9 positions agree with TRBD1. Trimming at V came to 5 bases and at J to 7 bases, leaving 9 bases not matched to a gene. The CDR3 consists of 14 residues. Germline loops: CDR1 SGHTA, CDR2 FQGNSA. In nucleotides, the CDR3 is TGTGCCAGCAGCGTGGACAGGGGCCCAGGAGAGCAGTACTTC. It encodes CASSVDRGPGEQYF.

The chain joins TRBV19 to TRBJ1-2, with 7 positions matching TRBD1. Germline CDR1 and CDR2: LNHDA and SQIVND (reference sequence). CDR3 length equals 16 residues. V lost 4 bases to trimming and J lost 0 bases; unmatched junction nucleotides: 8. CDR3 residues: CASSTVPQGTNYGYTF. The CDR3 DNA sequence: TGTGCCAGTAGTACCGTCCCACAGGGGACTAACTATGGCTACACCTTC.

The chain is built from TRBV27 and TRBJ2-7, with a weak D call TRBD1 (5 bases). The V and J ends lost 3 bases and 1 base respectively, with 7 bases between them. The CDR3 consists of 13 residues. Germline CDR1 reads MNHEY; CDR2 reads SMNVEV (reference sequence). The CDR3 region is CASSFAGSYEQYF. Here the CDR3 DNA reads TGTGCCAGCAGTTTCGCAGGGTCCTACGAGCAGTACTTC.

V is TRBV9 and J is TRBJ1-6, with 9 bases that match TRBD1. After removal of 3 bases from V and 10 bases from J, the junction contained 8 bases not matched to a gene. This CDR3 is 15 amino acids long. Germline V gene sequence: CDR1 SGDLS, CDR2 YYNGEE. The CDR3, as DNA: TGTGCCAGCAGCGGACGACAGGGGGAGGAATCACCCCTCCACTTT. Its translation: CASSGRQGEESPLHF.

The chain couples TRBV7-3 to TRBJ2-1, with 11 nucleotides matching TRBD2. CDR1 is SGHTA, CDR2 FQGTGA, per germline. The V gene end was trimmed by 5 bases and the J gene end by 10 bases; junction bases not matched to a gene: 16. The CDR3 extends over 17 amino acids. The DNA for the CDR3 is TGTGCCAGCAGCAAGATGACTAGCGGGGCTCCTTATGGAGAGCAGTTCTTC. Protein sequence: CASSKMTSGAPYGEQFF. The whole variable domain, filled in from reference TRBV7-3 and TRBJ2-1, reads GAGVSQTPSNKVTEKGKYVELRCDPISGHTALYWYRQSLGQGPEFLIYFQGTGAADDSGLPNDRFFAVRPEGSVSTLKIQRTERGDSAVYLCASSKMTSGAPYGEQFFGPGTRLTVL.

The V call is TRBV15, the J call TRBJ2-1; no reliable D call. Germline V gene data show CDR1 as LNHNV and CDR2 as YYDKDF (reference sequence). The CDR3 loop spans 12 amino acids. Deletions cut 2 bases from V and 10 bases from J, with 9 bases between. The CDR3, as DNA: TGTGCCACCAGCAGAATGCACTTGGAGCAGTTCTTC. Residues: CATSRMHLEQFF.

This chain links TRBV4-3 with TRBJ2-3, with a possible D match to TRBD2 (5 bases). The CDR3 runs to 14 residues. Germline CDR1 is LGHNA and CDR2 is YSLEER. Deletions cut 4 bases from V and 4 bases from J, with 12 bases between. CDR3 loop: CASSPRAGADTQYF. The CDR3 DNA reads as TGCGCCAGCAGCCCCCGGGCCGGGGCAGATACGCAGTATTTT.

V is TRBV7-2 and J is TRBJ1-1, with no clear D. CDR3 length equals 14 residues. Between the trimmed V and J ends, which lost 1 base and 1 base, there was a span of 7 bases. CDR1 is SGHTA, CDR2 FQGNSA, per germline. CDR3 sequence reads: CASSLERTNTEAFF. The CDR3 nucleotides are TGTGCCAGCAGCTTAGAGCGGACGAACACTGAAGCTTTCTTT.

The J gene is TRBJ2-3, the V gene TRBV28; 8 positions agree with TRBD2. The germline V gene has CDR1 MDHEN and CDR2 SYDVKM. The CDR3 sequence is 17 residues long. Losses at the gene ends were 3 bases for V and 2 bases for J; bases not matched to a gene: 10. The CDR3 nucleotides read TGTGCCAGCAGTTTCCTTGGACTAGCAAAATCCACAGATACGCAGTATTTT. This sequence encodes CASSFLGLAKSTDTQYF.